A single sample is the source of the 8 T cell receptor beta chains below, sequenced in a study of T cell changes during pregnancy in multiple sclerosis. Data came from immunoSEQ multiplex PCR; TCRdb stores just in-frame clones and leaves some out. The sample gives more than 45,000 clones, roughly 90% of which show up once; approximately 0.64% is in the top ten. Here the sequenced sample was CD4+ T cells from peripheral blood mononuclear cells, taken after pregnancy. These receptors were taken from a female donor with multiple sclerosis, enrolled in a pregnancy study.

In this sample, this clone turned up once. The V gene is TRBV30, the J gene TRBJ1-2; D gene ambiguous. The ends were cut back, 4 bases at V and 3 bases at J, with 18 bases in the middle. CDR3 length: 15 residues. CDR1 and CDR2 (germline): GTSNPN, SVGIG (reference sequence). The CDR3 coding sequence is TGTGCCTGGAATATTAGGGAGAGCCCTTACTATGGCTACACCTTC. Translation: CAWNIRESPYYGYTF.

The chain's CDR3 is CASSSPRGGGGETQYF. The CDR3 DNA reads TGTGCCAGTAGTTCTCCTCGGGGGGGCGGGGGAGAGACCCAGTACTTC. The chain recombines TRBV19 with TRBJ2-5; the match to TRBD2 covers 8 bases. In germline, CDR1 is LNHDA, CDR2 SQIVND (reference sequence). This CDR3 comprises 16 residues. Trimming removed 5 bases from V and 4 bases from J; junction bases left unmatched: 12.

This chain uses TRBV2 with TRBJ2-5, with D possibly TRBD1 on 5 matching bases. Per germline, CDR1 SNHLY and CDR2 FYNNEI. CDR3 length equals 16 residues. V gave up 8 bases and J gave up 2 bases, with 21 bases separating them. As DNA, the CDR3 is TGTGCCAGCGACCACCGAATCACAGGCGTACAAGAGACCCAGTACTTC. Amino acids: CASDHRITGVQETQYF.

This chain links TRBV4-3 with TRBJ2-3; TRBD2 aligns across 12 bases. The CDR3 is 15 residues long. After removal of 1 base from V and 5 bases from J, the junction contained 1 base not matched to a gene. Germline CDR1 is LGHNA and CDR2 is YSLEER. Written as DNA, the CDR3 is TGCGCCAGCAGCCAAGTGGGACTAGCGGGAGATACGCAGTATTTT. Translation: CASSQVGLAGDTQYF.

The rearrangement joins TRBV2 to TRBJ2-5; 11 bases are a match to TRBD1. Germline V gene data show CDR1 as SNHLY and CDR2 as FYNNEI. With 7 bases clipped from V and 4 bases from J, the junction kept 8 bases outside the gene matches. The CDR3 extends over 15 amino acids. The CDR3 spells CASTPDRGQGETQYF. The DNA for the CDR3 is TGTGCCAGCACCCCGGACAGGGGGCAGGGAGAGACCCAGTACTTC. Looking up the rest from reference TRBV2 and TRBJ2-5 gives the full variable domain: EPEVTQTPSHQVTQMGQEVILRCVPISNHLYFYWYRQILGQKVEFLVSFYNNEISEKSEIFDDQFSVERPDGSNFTLKIRSTKLEDSAMYFCASTPDRGQGETQYFGPGTRLLVL.

V and J are TRBV5-4 and TRBJ2-7; D perhaps matches TRBD2 (7 bases). Germline V gene data show CDR1 as SGHNT and CDR2 as YYREEE (reference sequence). Trimming left V 3 bases short and J 0 bases short, with 16 bases between. There are 16 residues in the CDR3. The CDR3 DNA follows: TGTGCCAGCAGCTCTAGGGGGGGGCAGAACTCCTACGAGCAGTACTTC. Protein product: CASSSRGGQNSYEQYF.

The chain is built from TRBV4-2 and TRBJ2-3; 10 bases align to TRBD2. CDR1 LGHNA and CDR2 YNFKEQ come from the germline V gene. The CDR3 totals 19 residues. J lost 5 bases, V lost 0 bases, and 14 bases had no gene match. The chain's CDR3 is CASSQDWNERGGWVDTQYF. The CDR3 coding sequence is TGTGCCAGCAGCCAAGATTGGAACGAGCGGGGGGGCTGGGTAGATACGCAGTATTTT.

The chain has TRBV5-1 and TRBJ2-1; 8 bases align to TRBD2. CDR1 and CDR2 (germline): SGHRS, YFSETQ. This CDR3 has 17 residues. The V gene end was trimmed by 4 bases and the J gene end by 5 bases; junction bases not matched to a gene: 14. This chain's CDR3 is CASSPRVAGFLDNEQFF. The CDR3 DNA follows: TGCGCCAGCAGCCCCCGGGTAGCGGGGTTTCTTGACAATGAGCAGTTCTTC.